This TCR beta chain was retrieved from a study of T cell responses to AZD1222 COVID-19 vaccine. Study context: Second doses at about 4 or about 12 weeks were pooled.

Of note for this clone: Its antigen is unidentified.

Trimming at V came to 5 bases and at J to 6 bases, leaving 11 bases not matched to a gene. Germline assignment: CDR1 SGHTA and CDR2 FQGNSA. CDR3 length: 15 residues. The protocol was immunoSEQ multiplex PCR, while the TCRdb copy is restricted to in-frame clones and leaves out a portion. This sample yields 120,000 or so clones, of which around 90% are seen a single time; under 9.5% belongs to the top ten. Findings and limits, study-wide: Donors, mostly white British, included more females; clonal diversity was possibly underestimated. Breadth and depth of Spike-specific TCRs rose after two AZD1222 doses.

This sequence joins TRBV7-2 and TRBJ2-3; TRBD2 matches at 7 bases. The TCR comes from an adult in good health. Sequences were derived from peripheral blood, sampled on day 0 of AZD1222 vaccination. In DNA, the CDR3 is TGTGCCAGCAGCCGTACCCGGACTAGATTGGATACGCAGTATTTT. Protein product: CASSRTRTRLDTQYF.